These 9 T cell receptor beta chains were all obtained from the same sample, sequenced in a study of early T cells in non-severe SARS-CoV-2 infection. In TCRdb, the 5' RACE reads were re-called with MiXCR into one record per CDR3 protein. The sample has about 28,000 distinct CDR3 sequences, about 5.7% seen once; the top ten hold roughly 5.5%. The specimen sequenced was whole blood. The source of these receptors is an adult who was a healthcare worker with PCR-confirmed SARS-CoV-2 infection or an uninfected control (not recorded which).

This clonotype was recorded at least ten times. The chain combines TRBV11-3 with TRBJ1-1; D unclear. Trimming shortened V by 5 bases and J by 0 bases, and 7 bases separated the two germline ends. Per the germline V gene, CDR1 is SGHNT and CDR2 is YENEEA. The CDR3 extends over 13 amino acids. The CDR3 loop is CASSQSLNTEAFF. The CDR3 DNA reads TGTGCCAGCAGCCAAAGCTTGAACACTGAAGCTTTCTTT.

The chain joins TRBV15 to TRBJ2-7; 9 bases are a match to TRBD1. The CDR3 length is 15 residues. The germline V gene encodes CDR1 LNHNV and CDR2 YYDKDF (reference sequence). V dropped 3 bases and J dropped 3; count of bases not matched to a gene: 6. Here the CDR3 DNA reads TGTGCCACCAGCAGGGTGGGACAGGGACACTACGAGCAGTACTTC. This encodes CATSRVGQGHYEQYF.

This clonotype was detected many times. V gene TRBV12-5 combines with J gene TRBJ1-2; no reliable D call. Germline CDR1 is LGHNT and CDR2 is FRNRAP. CDR3 length: 15 amino acids. The V end lost 6 bases, the J end lost 7 bases, and 21 bases lay between the germline ends. The CDR3 reads CASGPPGVALSGYTF. The CDR3 nucleotides are TGTGCTAGTGGCCCCCCTGGAGTAGCTCTAAGTGGCTACACCTTC.

This clonotype has ten or more counts. This chain joins TRBV13 and TRBJ2-7, with D perhaps matching TRBD1 or TRBD2 (5 bases each). Trimming left V 3 bases short and J 3 bases short, with 12 bases between. CDR1 and CDR2 from the germline V gene are PRHDT and FYEKMQ (reference sequence). The CDR3 totals 14 residues. The CDR3: CASSFEGPIYEQYF. In DNA form, the CDR3 reads TGTGCCAGCAGCTTTGAGGGACCTATCTACGAGCAGTACTTC.

J is TRBJ2-1 and V is TRBV24-1; 8 nucleotides match TRBD1. Germline CDR1 is KGHDR and CDR2 is SFDVKD. V gave up 2 bases and J gave up 5 bases; unmatched junction bases: 4. The CDR3 covers 15 residues. CDR3 loop: CATSDSRTGHNEQFF. The CDR3 coding sequence is TGTGCCACCAGTGATTCCCGGACAGGGCACAATGAGCAGTTCTTC.

This clonotype has more than one count but fewer than ten. The chain carries TRBV7-9 and TRBJ1-1, with unresolved D. Per the germline V gene, CDR1 is SEHNR and CDR2 is FQNEAQ (reference sequence). V gave up 3 bases and J gave up 6 bases, with 11 bases separating them. The CDR3 consists of 13 residues. CDR3: CASSFPARPEAFF. The CDR3 DNA reads TGTGCCAGCAGCTTTCCGGCTCGACCTGAAGCTTTCTTT.

This clonotype was seen ten or more times. The chain is built from TRBV15 and TRBJ2-7; 14 bases match TRBD2. The V gene end was trimmed by 5 bases and the J gene end by 7 bases; junction bases not matched to a gene: 7. CDR1 and CDR2 from the germline V gene are LNHNV and YYDKDF (reference sequence). This CDR3 is built from 15 residues. CDR3 sequence reads: CATSLRLAGGQEQYF. In DNA, the CDR3 is TGTGCCACCAGCCTTCGACTAGCGGGGGGGCAGGAGCAGTACTTC.

This clonotype has just a few counts. The rearrangement links TRBV20-1 to TRBJ1-1; D gene ambiguous. V was trimmed by 0 bases and J by 11 bases, leaving 19 bases between them. The CDR3 sequence is 14 residues long. The V gene's germline CDR1 is DFQATT and CDR2 SNEGSKA (reference sequence). The CDR3, as DNA: TGCAGTGCTAGAGATTCCCAGGCGGGTTTTTGGGCTTTCTTT. Protein: CSARDSQAGFWAFF.

Ten or more counts support this clonotype. J is TRBJ1-1 and V is TRBV12-3 or TRBV12-4; D might be TRBD1 (6 bases). Trimming stripped 1 base from V and 1 base from J, with 10 bases between. CDR3 length: 15 residues. For the CDR3, the DNA is TGTGCCAGCAGTTTAGGAGGCAGGGGGAACACTGAAGCTTTCTTT. Encoded protein: CASSLGGRGNTEAFF.